One and the same sample provided the 22 T cell receptor beta chains below, sequenced in a study of T cell repertoires in cytomegalovirus infection. These receptors are not linked to any known antigen. MiXCR, run by TCRdb on the reads, gives a single entry per CDR3 protein. The sample contains approximately 150,000 distinct CDR3 sequences, about 22% of which appear only once. The sample in question was CD8+ T cells from cultured PBMCs, obtained from culture after CMV antigen stimulation. These receptors were taken from a human donor in good health (CMV status not recorded). Some clones in this sample may be carry-over from other donors' samples.

There are a few counts of this clonotype. In nucleotides, the CDR3 is TGCGCCAGCAGTCACCACAGGGGTGCGGCCTACGAGCAGTACTTC. Its translation is CASSHHRGAAYEQYF. The V call is TRBV4-3, the J call TRBJ2-7; TRBD1 aligns across 7 bases. The CDR3 is made up of 15 amino acids. J gave up 2 bases and V 6 bases, and 10 bases lay outside the gene matches. Germline CDR1 is LGHNA and CDR2 is YSLEER.

In its sample, this clonotype was seen once. The V and J genes are TRBV11-2 and TRBJ1-2, with D possibly TRBD1 on 6 matching bases. This CDR3 spans 14 amino acids. Trimming left V 3 bases short and J 4 bases short, with 12 bases between. Germline CDR1 SGHAT, CDR2 FQNNGV. CDR3 nucleotide sequence: TGTGCCAGCAGCTTTCACAGGGCTGGCTATGGCTACACCTTC. This gives the protein CASSFHRAGYGYTF.

The chain employs TRBV7-3 and TRBJ2-1, with D possibly TRBD2 on 5 matching bases. V was cut by 5 bases and J by 8 bases, with 13 bases left in between. This CDR3 spans 13 amino acids. Germline V gene lookup returns CDR1 SGHTA and CDR2 FQGTGA. In DNA, the CDR3 is TGTGCCAGCAGCCTCCGGGCCGGGGATGAGCAGTTCTTC. This gives the protein CASSLRAGDEQFF.

This rearrangement joins TRBV7-6 to TRBJ1-1; D is undetermined. CDR3 size: 14 residues. Trimming pared 4 bases from V and 3 bases from J, leaving 12 bases between. The germline V gene has CDR1 SGHVS and CDR2 FNYEAQ. This chain's CDR3 is CASSYRKEDTEAFF. The DNA of the CDR3 is TGTGCCAGCAGCTATAGAAAGGAAGACACTGAAGCTTTCTTT.

By share, this clonotype ranks as large. The chain joins TRBV7-2 to TRBJ2-7, with D uncertain. The V end lost 1 base, the J end lost 6 bases, and 22 bases lay between the germline ends. Germline values: CDR1 SGHTA, CDR2 FQGNSA. This CDR3 is built from 17 residues. The CDR3: CASSLVEGSHWGSEQYF. The CDR3 region has the DNA TGTGCCAGCAGCTTAGTTGAAGGGTCCCACTGGGGTTCCGAGCAGTACTTC.

The V call is TRBV10-3, the J call TRBJ1-1; 10 positions match TRBD1. This CDR3 has 17 residues. From germline, CDR1 is ENHRY and CDR2 SYGVKD. After removal of 6 bases from V and 5 bases from J, the junction contained 15 bases not matched to a gene. The CDR3 nucleotides read TGTGCCATCAGCGGGACAGGGGAAGAAGTTTTTTATACTGAAGCTTTCTTT. This sequence encodes CAISGTGEEVFYTEAFF.

The chain uses TRBV7-2 and TRBJ1-2; no reliable D call. CDR1 and CDR2 (germline): SGHTA, FQGNSA. This CDR3 spans 15 amino acids. Between the trimmed V and J ends, which lost 4 bases and 5 bases, there was a span of 17 bases. The CDR3 nucleotides are TGTGCCAGCAGCTCGGCACCATCCGCCGATTATGGCTACACCTTC. This gives the protein CASSSAPSADYGYTF.

This clonotype has just a few counts. V usage is TRBV19 and J usage is TRBJ2-7; tentative D call: TRBD2 (7 bases). CDR3 size: 13 residues. The V gene's germline CDR1 is LNHDA and CDR2 SQIVND (reference sequence). Trimming left V 6 bases short and J 6 bases short, with 15 bases between. CDR3 amino acids: CASRPGQRGEQYF. In DNA, the CDR3 is TGTGCCAGTAGACCAGGACAGCGGGGCGAGCAGTACTTC.

This clonotype came up a few times. This chain uses TRBV5-4 with TRBJ2-7; 7 positions match TRBD2. The germline CDR1 and CDR2 sequences are SGHNT and YYREEE (reference sequence). This CDR3 comprises 15 residues. Trimming at V came to 1 base and at J to 1 base, leaving 5 bases not matched to a gene. The CDR3 nucleotides are TGTGCCAGCAGCTTGTGGGGAGCGGGGTCCTACGAGCAGTACTTC. Its translation: CASSLWGAGSYEQYF.

This clonotype has only a few counts. J is TRBJ2-3 and V is TRBV7-8, with TRBD2 identical over 10 bases. V lost 2 bases to trimming and J lost 5 bases; unmatched junction nucleotides: 1. The CDR3 contains 14 residues. The germline gives CDR1 SGHVS, CDR2 FQNEAQ. The CDR3 DNA reads TGTGCCAGCAGCTTACTAGCGGGGGTAGATACGCAGTATTTT. It is translated as CASSLLAGVDTQYF. Full variable domain (remainder filled in from reference TRBV7-8 and TRBJ2-3): GAGVSQSPRYKVAKRGQDVALRCDPISGHVSLFWYQQALGQGPEFLTYFQNEAQLDKSGLPSDRFFAERPEGSVSTLKIQRTQQEDSAVYLCASSLLAGVDTQYFGPGTRLTVL.

The chain joins TRBV6-6 to TRBJ2-3; TRBD2 agrees at 10 bases. Trimming cost V 2 bases and J 6 bases; bases outside gene matches: 14. The CDR3 sequence is 18 residues long. Per the germline V gene, CDR1 is MNHNY and CDR2 is SVGAGI (reference sequence). The CDR3 region has the DNA TGTGCCAGCAGTTACGATCCTAGCGGGGGCCCTTCCCCCGATACGCAGTATTTT. Encoded protein: CASSYDPSGGPSPDTQYF.

This sequence joins TRBV12-3 or TRBV12-4 and TRBJ1-1; D unclear. This CDR3 comprises 17 residues. Trimming removed 5 bases at V and 4 bases at J, with 23 bases between. CDR3 residues: CASSPYPPPSVGTEAFF. DNA for the CDR3: TGTGCCAGCAGTCCCTACCCTCCGCCCTCGGTGGGCACTGAAGCTTTCTTT.

Note on this clonotype: An end of the junction differs from the germline gene, which may be a read error. The CDR3 spells CARSYTSGGETQYF. For the CDR3, the DNA is TGTGCCAGAAGTTACACTAGCGGGGGAGAGACGCAGTATTTT. The rearrangement joins TRBV12-3 or TRBV12-4 to TRBJ2-3; 11 bases map to TRBD2. This CDR3 region has 14 residues.

The V call is TRBV5-6, the J call TRBJ2-7, with D uncertain. V was trimmed by 0 bases and J by 1 base, leaving 11 bases between them. This CDR3 contains 15 residues. Looked up from germline, CDR1 is SGHDT and CDR2 is YYEEEE. CDR3 in DNA: TGTGCCAGCAGCTTGGCCATGGAAGGATCCTACGAGCAGTACTTC. This sequence encodes CASSLAMEGSYEQYF.

This clonotype occurred a few times. The chain joins TRBV28 to TRBJ2-2, with TRBD2 matching 9 bases. The germline CDR1 and CDR2 sequences are MDHEN and SYDVKM. J lost 4 bases, V lost 3 bases, and 15 bases had no gene match. This CDR3 is 19 amino acids long. As DNA, the CDR3 is TGTGCCAGCAGTTTTATGTCGGCGGGGGGGTCCCTTAGCACCGGGGAGCTGTTTTTT. Translating gives CASSFMSAGGSLSTGELFF.

This clonotype was observed a handful of times. The chain uses TRBV27 and TRBJ1-6; D not resolved. Trimming shortened V by 4 bases and J by 4 bases, and 5 bases separated the two germline ends. The CDR3 length is 13 residues. CDR1 is MNHEY, CDR2 SMNVEV, per germline (reference sequence). CDR3 bases: TGTGCCAGCAGTTACACTTATAATTCACCCCTCCACTTT. It specifies CASSYTYNSPLHF.

V usage is TRBV2 and J usage is TRBJ1-1; D gene ambiguous. The CDR3 spans 11 residues. Germline-derived CDR1 and CDR2 are SNHLY and FYNNEI. Trimming shortened V by 10 bases and J by 1 base, and 7 bases separated the two germline ends. CDR3 region: CAISTNTEAFF. Here the CDR3 DNA reads TGTGCCATCTCAACGAACACTGAAGCTTTCTTT.

The gene calls are TRBV7-6 and TRBJ2-1; D is perhaps TRBD1 (5 bases). Looked up from germline, CDR1 is SGHVS and CDR2 is FNYEAQ. The CDR3 totals 16 residues. V was shortened by 6 bases and J by 0 bases, with 15 bases between the two germline ends. CDR3 DNA sequence: TGTGCCAGCAGTTTGAAGGGGTTATCCTCCTACAATGAGCAGTTCTTC. Translating gives CASSLKGLSSYNEQFF. Combining the CDR3 with reference TRBV7-6 and TRBJ2-1 gives the whole variable domain GAGVSQSPRYKVTKRGQDVALRCDPISGHVSLYWYRQALGQGPEFLTYFNYEAQQDKSGLPNDRFSAERPEGSISTLTIQRTEQRDSAMYRCASSLKGLSSYNEQFFGPGTRLTVL.

The V and J genes are TRBV7-3 and TRBJ2-1; 10 bases map to TRBD2. Germline V gene lookup returns CDR1 SGHTA and CDR2 FQGTGA. This CDR3 has 18 residues. V shed 2 bases and J 3 bases; nucleotides not matched to a gene: 10. Here the CDR3 reads CASSLSTPSGGFYNEQFF. The CDR3 DNA follows: TGTGCCAGCAGCTTATCGACCCCTAGCGGGGGCTTCTACAATGAGCAGTTCTTC.

This clonotype was detected a few times. This rearrangement joins TRBV10-3 to TRBJ2-2; the D gene could be TRBD1 or TRBD2 (5 bases each). Germline V gives CDR1 ENHRY, CDR2 SYGVKD. This CDR3 has 15 amino acids. Deletions cut 0 bases from V and 4 bases from J, with 9 bases between. As DNA, the CDR3 is TGTGCCATCAGTGAGTCGGTGGGGGTCACCGGGGAGCTGTTTTTT. Its protein is CAISESVGVTGELFF.

This clonotype was seen more than once but under ten times. The CDR3 DNA reads as TGCGCCAGCAGCTTGGCGTCACAATCGTCTGAAGCTTTCTTT. Its protein is CASSLASQSSEAFF. The rearrangement joins TRBV5-1 to TRBJ1-1; D is unclear. Trimming cost V 0 bases and J 6 bases, with 12 bases left between them. This CDR3 has 14 residues. CDR1 is SGHRS, CDR2 YFSETQ, per germline.

This clonotype has only a few counts. This chain joins TRBV3-1 and TRBJ1-6, with D possibly being TRBD1 (5 bases). V was clipped by 4 bases and J by 0 bases, with 13 bases between them. Germline V gene lookup returns CDR1 LGHDT and CDR2 YNNKEL (reference sequence). The length of the CDR3 is 17 residues. The CDR3 bases are TGTGCCAGCAGCCCGCGGACACCGAGCTCCTATAATTCACCCCTCCACTTT. This gives the protein CASSPRTPSSYNSPLHF.